Below, one TCR beta chain is given with its context. These data are taken from a study of early T cells in non-severe SARS-CoV-2 infection. CDR1 SGDLS and CDR2 YYNGEE come from the germline V gene. Trimming shortened V by 10 bases and J by 6 bases, and 8 bases separated the two germline ends. This CDR3 is built from 10 residues. Molecules of cDNA were individually given unique molecular identifiers that were attached to them. TCRdb independently ran MiXCR on the 5' RACE reads; one entry per CDR3 protein. The sample has tens of thousands of distinct CDR3 sequences, around 10% seen once. This receptor was identified in an adult who was a healthcare worker with PCR-confirmed SARS-CoV-2 infection or an uninfected control (not recorded which). The chain links TRBV9 to TRBJ1-5; D may be TRBD1 (5 bases). The material was whole blood, obtained at baseline. CDR3 nucleotide sequence: TGTGCCCGCCAGGGTCAGCCCCAGCATTTT. Protein: CARQGQPQHF.